The TCR beta chain under discussion was sequenced for a study of cytomegalovirus exposure and HLA in healthy donors. This clone appeared a few times. Its target is not known. Researchers ran the PCR with 60 Vbeta and 13 Jbeta primers. Profiled with immunoSEQ multiplex PCR; TCRdb holds only in-frame clones, not every one. Among some 190,000 clones listed, about four fifths were seen once. The CDR3 covers 15 residues. Per the germline V gene, CDR1 is MNHEY and CDR2 is SMNVEV (reference sequence). With 5 bases removed from V and 4 bases from J, the gap between germline ends came to 17 bases. Study-wide results and caveats: Some V segments, including TRBV6-2 and TRBV6-3, were excluded as indistinguishable.

The TCR originated in a woman aged 30 to 39 in good health and CMV-seronegative. The chain recombines TRBV27 with TRBJ1-2; TRBD1 is a possible D gene (6 bases). Sequenced input: PBMCs. The CDR3 sequence is CASSPSTGKLYGYTF. The CDR3 bases are TGTGCCAGCAGTCCCTCTACAGGGAAACTCTATGGCTACACCTTC.